The entry below describes one T cell receptor beta chain. Antigen specificity is unknown. These data are taken from a study of T cell responses to AZD1222 COVID-19 vaccine. The wider study: The analysis combined second doses at about 4 or about 12 weeks.

The study's findings and limits: Increased Spike-specific TCR breadth and depth were observed after two AZD1222 doses. Seropositive status at baseline applied to only 5 or 6 AZD1222 recipients. Reports indicate that nearly half of spike-specific TCRs are directed at unmutated variant regions.

Repertoires were generated with immunoSEQ multiplex PCR, while TCRdb's copy carries only in-frame clones and drops some. The sample carries 150,000 or so clones, 85% to 95% recorded once. CDR1 and CDR2 from the germline V gene are GTSNPN and SVGIG (reference sequence). CDR3 length equals 14 residues. The ends were cut back, 0 bases at V and 5 bases at J, with 8 bases in the middle. The TCR sequence derives from an adult in good health. Sample: peripheral blood, taken on day 0 of AZD1222 vaccination. V is TRBV30 and J is TRBJ1-6, with D possibly matching TRBD1 (5 bases). The CDR3 DNA reads as TGTGCCTGGAGTGTAGTGACAGATAATTCACCCCTCCACTTT. It is translated as CAWSVVTDNSPLHF. The full variable domain, with the rest looked up from reference TRBV30 and TRBJ1-6, is SQTIHQWPATLVQPVGSPLSLECTVEGTSNPNLYWYRQAAGRGLQLLFYSVGIGQISSEVPQNLSASRPQDRQFILSSKKLLLSDSGFYLCAWSVVTDNSPLHFGNGTRLTVT.